The sequence of this T cell receptor (beta chain) was determined in a study of cytomegalovirus exposure and HLA in healthy donors (dated by TCRdb to 2015 to 2018). General notes on the study: An earlier analysis of approximately 640 of the donors reported roughly 270 Gb of sequence data and 117 million unique TCR beta sequences from about 200 million T cells. In an earlier analysis of roughly 540 of the donors, high-throughput TCR beta sequencing was used to judge whether each TCR beta V gene segment behaved as functional or pseudogenic. The number of typed donors differed by locus: about 620-640 for A, B, C, DRB1 and DQB1; approximately 530 for DQA1; 606 for DPA1; and some 430 for DPB1. The study aimed to test whether signatures of past pathogen exposure could be identified by cataloging public T cell receptors. Donor age, sex, ethnicity and CMV serostatus were compiled together with the repertoire data. An early release that covered roughly 600 HLA-typed donors contained about 290 gigabases of sequencing data and 85 million to 100 million unique TCR sequences. HLA typing included class I and class II loci at four-digit resolution. Roughly 5 DR-DQ haplotypes were handled as single units for association and clustering, since linkage in the cohort was strong. A later genetic analysis took genome-wide SNP genotypes for about 55% of the 666 donors and used that subset as a discovery cohort. The study profiled the T cell repertoires of 500 to 800 subjects by immunosequencing and related them to cytomegalovirus serostatus. Every discovery cohort repertoire had been produced on one sequencing platform. Across approximately 400 genotyped donors of the cohort, an average of about 240,000 unique TCR beta nucleotide sequences per donor were sequenced, and 15% to 20% of those sequences were non-productive. A later analysis re-analyzed previously published TCR beta repertoires from approximately 670 donors and added high-resolution HLA genotyping to study TCR occurrence patterns. Besides the first cohort of approximately 670 subjects, a separate validation cohort made up of over a hundred different subjects was used. The study combined high-throughput TCR immunosequencing, statistical association of individual TCRs with disease status, and machine learning to predict cytomegalovirus infection status. Of the approximately 400 genotyped donors, less than 90% were placed in the genetic ancestry cluster associated with self-reported Caucasian donors. The later analysis used no new phenotypic data to find candidate immune exposures, relying instead on TCR beta sequences and their occurrence across donors. Findings and caveats that apply to the study as a whole: When HLA alleles, especially DR and DQ, strongly co-occurred, TCR associations were difficult to assign to individual alleles. The sequencing pipeline was judged likely to have produced a cluster of highly shared sequence variants as a technical artifact. A later analysis found that HLA-associated TCR beta chains were more clonally expanded and had lower generation probabilities than equally common non-associated chains. A further reported finding was that TCR beta sequences accurately predicted the HLA-A and HLA-B alleles for most subjects in the first cohort. The classifier was reported to diagnose cytomegalovirus status with high specificity and sensitivity in both the original and validation cohorts. Because HLA typing was unavailable for some donors at each locus, only the typed subset was used in association tests. According to a later analysis, most CMV-associated TCR beta chains appeared to be HLA-restricted, and the HLA associations seemed to be driven largely by CMV exposure. Roughly uniform sequencing depth across donors was assumed in presence/absence analyses, although this assumption may not hold. At a false discovery rate of 0.05, a later analysis linked some 18,000 TCR beta sequences to specific HLA alleles. In a later genetic analysis, a missense DCLRE1C variant was associated with V-gene and J-gene trimming of TCR beta chains, and the association was replicated in an independent cohort. Because the 87-base-pair reads could not distinguish some IMGT-functional V segments, including TRBV6-2 and TRBV6-3, those segments were excluded. This cohort had only TCR beta chains sequenced, and the lack of alpha or paired-chain data limited which features could be detected. A later genetic analysis reported fewer N-insertions in productive TCRs among donors in an Asian-associated ancestry cluster than the roughly 640-donor mean. Across donors, most TCR sequences were observed very rarely, whereas some public TCRs were present in many individuals. A later analysis found that TCR association rates varied across HLA loci, with DRB1 alleles showing the most associated TCRs and HLA-C alleles the fewest. In a later analysis, several top co-occurrence clusters were reported to appear linked to parvovirus B19, influenza, CMV and Epstein-Barr virus. In the study, some 180 TCR beta chains were listed as associated with cytomegalovirus. A few of the identified cytomegalovirus-associated TCR beta chains were confirmed in vitro to be specific for cytomegalovirus antigens. Linkage disequilibrium might explain the correlated functional status among segregating V segments, but an unknown experimental factor could not be ruled out. In an earlier analysis of 500 to 650 of the donors, most TCR beta V segments appeared in productive rearrangements about 87% or about 30% of the time, broadly matching IMGT annotations. Over 15 rarely observed V segments, including chromosome 9 orphons, were excluded from the earlier analysis of about 610 of the donors because counts were too low. The only immune exposure information available for the cohort was CMV serostatus. The authors suggested that the approach could potentially be extended to other disease states and immunological phenotypes.

V is clipped by 5 bases and J by 4 bases, and the sequence between their germline boundaries is 15 bases long. From a lookup of the germline V gene, CDR1 and CDR2 are SGHRS and YFSETQ. The CDR3 runs 14 residues from the cysteine to the phenylalanine. Only the CDR3 region is kept as DNA, spanning 42 bases read in frame from base 1. The cohort comprised several hundred healthy bone marrow donors. At the time of sampling, all cohort members were nominally healthy, though unrecorded immune exposures were likely present. The donor tested CMV seropositive and was one of the 289 seropositive cohort members. Every donor gave a peripheral blood sample, and the peripheral blood mononuclear cells from that sample were used for TCR beta sequencing. Genomic DNA extraction from the blood cell samples was performed with the Qiagen DNeasy Blood Extraction Kit. As for this clone: Which antigen it targets is not known. Base qualities are missing; no much larger clone stands one base away.

Library prep was done by the immunoSEQ multiplex PCR assay. A mixture of 60 forward primers for TCR Vbeta segments and 13 reverse primers for TCR Jbeta segments was used in the multiplex PCR. The CDR3 region of rearranged TCR beta genes was amplified from genomic DNA with a multiplex PCR assay. On the Illumina HiSeq System, the amplified TCR beta libraries were sequenced as 87-base-pair reads. The published analysis was carried out like this. In a later analysis, 80 million or so unique TCR beta chains were counted across the 650 to 700 repertoires, and roughly 10 million of these chains were shared by at least two donors. Raw reads were error-corrected and collapsed into unique sequences by a nearest-neighbor algorithm in which closely related sequences were merged to remove PCR and sequencing errors. To assign V, D and J gene segments, CDR3 sequences were aligned to IMGT reference sequences. For a sequence to be retained, at least a six-nucleotide match to both a V gene segment and a J gene segment was required. Rearrangements were called productive when the CDR3 lacked stop codons and stayed in frame with V and J; all others were non-productive. Following IMGT convention, CDR3 was defined as the stretch from the second conserved V-encoded cysteine up to the conserved J-encoded phenylalanine. In an earlier analysis of more than 550 of the donors, sequences lacking an unambiguous match to a single V gene segment were excluded. An earlier analysis of 450 to 650 of the donors called V segments functional above 56.7% productive rearrangements and segregating when the between-donor standard deviation exceeded 5%. A statistical classification framework was built for diagnosing cytomegalovirus status from the catalog of TCR beta chain sequences. A later analysis assigned V and J genes by comparing TCR nucleotide sequences with IMGT/GENE-DB human TR gene sequences. Using the TCRdist pipeline, a later analysis assigned CDR3 sequences along with most-parsimonious VDJ recombination scenarios. In a later analysis, every TCR beta chain was defined by the combination of its CDR3 amino acid sequence and its V-gene family, and reads without a unique V-gene family were dropped. In a later analysis, fewer than 600 highly shared, low-generation-probability nucleotide sequences were removed to address suspected cross-contamination and a sequencing artifact. In a later analysis, a clonal expansion index was calculated for each public chain from normalized within-repertoire ranks of inferred template counts. Generation probabilities in a later analysis came from a VDJ recombination model fitted to out-of-frame rearrangements, and those results were checked against IGoR. A later analysis scored TCR-TCR, TCR-HLA and TCR-CMV co-occurrence with hypergeometric tests, applying a repertoire-size bias correction to TCR pairs. To estimate false discovery rates, a later analysis permuted the HLA or CMV assignments 20 times. In a later analysis, co-occurring TCRs were grouped using DBSCAN, and TCRdist sequence similarity was added for clustering within HLA-allele-positive subsets. Repertoires with fewer than 30,000 or more than 120,000 public chains were left out of co-occurrence clustering, as were a handful of repertoires with anomalous nucleotide sharing. TCRdb stores this immuneACCESS table with in-frame sequences only. Part of the clones is absent; in the studies checked, under half of the shortfall reflects unresolved V genes, and no reason is known for the rest. That table gives V, J and clone size, and the DNA gave D and trimming. The sample profile shows fewer than 200,000 clones; around 88% of them were found once. The ten largest clonotypes hold less than 2% of the sample.

Sample: PBMCs. The receptor was isolated from a middle-aged man in good health and CMV-seropositive. The sequence links TRBV5-1 to TRBJ1-1, with a weak D call of TRBD1 (6 bases match). The CDR3 protein: CASRQGSPTTEAFF. The nucleotide sequence reads as follows: TGCGCCAGCAGACAGGGATCCCCCACCACTGAAGCTTTCTTT.